A selection of T cell receptor beta chains follows, all from one sample in a study of blood T cell repertoires in COVID-19. Here immunoSEQ multiplex PCR was the method, and the copy in TCRdb shows in-frame clones only, minus some. The sample yields about 19,000 clones, approximately 87% seen once. Sequenced input: peripheral blood. The receptors stem from a human donor in a cohort sampled during active COVID-19. The CDR3 runs from the conserved cysteine through the conserved F or W. A D gene is named only where the DNA matches it firmly. Clone sizes are given selectively: once, few, many, or a class where the clone is expanded.

d_call,clone_size,v_call,j_call,cdr3_nt,cdr3_aa
TRBD2,NA,TRBV28,TRBJ2-2,TGTGCCAGCAGTCCGAGCGGGATACACACCGGGGAGCTGTTTTTT,CASSPSGIHTGELFF
NA,NA,TRBV7-9,TRBJ2-3,TGTGCCAGCAGCTTCGTACAATCTAGCACAGATACGCAGTATTTT,CASSFVQSSTDTQYF
NA,NA,TRBV19,TRBJ1-6,TGTGCCAGTAGGACAGACTATAATTCACCCCTCCACTTT,CASRTDYNSPLHF
TRBD1,NA,TRBV7-3,TRBJ2-1,TGTGCCAGCGGCGTACAGGGGCATGACAATGAGCAGTTCTTC,CASGVQGHDNEQFF
TRBD1,NA,TRBV5-8,TRBJ1-5,TGTGCCACCACCCCGTGGGACAGGGGTCAGCCCCAGCATTTT,CATTPWDRGQPQHF
NA,NA,TRBV7-8,TRBJ2-3,TGTGCCAGCAGCTTAGTCGGGAGCTCCTATTTTTTT,CASSLVGSSYFF
NA,NA,TRBV4-2,TRBJ1-2,TGTGCCAGCAGCCAAGCAACGTCCAGGGACTATGGCTACACCTTC,CASSQATSRDYGYTF
NA,NA,TRBV6-2/TRBV6-3,TRBJ2-3,TGTGCCAGCAGTTACTTAGCGGATCTCACAGATACGCAGTATTTT,CASSYLADLTDTQYF
TRBD2,NA,TRBV7-8,TRBJ2-7,TGTGCCAGCAGGCCGACTAGCGGTCCCTACGAGCAGTACTTC,CASRPTSGPYEQYF
NA,NA,TRBV4-1,TRBJ1-1,TGCGCCAGCAGCCAGGCCTCGGACGGGAGGAAAGCTTTCTTT,CASSQASDGRKAFF
TRBD2,NA,TRBV11-2,TRBJ2-3,TGTGCCAGCAGCTGGACTAGCGGGGGCACAGATACGCAGTATTTT,CASSWTSGGTDTQYF
TRBD1,NA,TRBV9,TRBJ1-1,TGTGCCAGCAGCCTCCGCACAGGGGTGGGCACTGAAGCTTTCTTT,CASSLRTGVGTEAFF
TRBD1,once,TRBV7-8,TRBJ1-1,TGTGCCAGCAGCTCCGACAGGGGCGGAAAAACTGAAGCTTTCTTT,CASSSDRGGKTEAFF
TRBD2,NA,TRBV30,TRBJ2-5,TGTGCCTGGACATTAGCGGGAGGGCCCTCAGGAGAGACCCAGTACTTC,CAWTLAGGPSGETQYF
TRBD2,NA,TRBV7-7,TRBJ2-5,TGTGCTAGCAGCTCGACTAGCGGGACCCAAGAGACCCAGTACTTC,CASSSTSGTQETQYF
NA,NA,TRBV19,TRBJ2-5,TGTGCCAGTAGTATGCAAGGCGGGCTGCAAGAGACCCAGTACTTC,CASSMQGGLQETQYF
NA,NA,TRBV29-1,TRBJ1-4,TGCAGCGCAGACGGGGCAGGGGCTAATGAAAAACTGTTTTTT,CSADGAGANEKLFF
NA,few,TRBV7-3,TRBJ1-3,TGTGCCAGGGTCGGGGGAGCGGGAAACACCATATATTTT,CARVGGAGNTIYF
NA,NA,TRBV9,TRBJ2-1,TGTGCCAGCAGCGTAGCTACGGGGGACTACAATGAGCAGTTCTTC,CASSVATGDYNEQFF
TRBD2,NA,TRBV19,TRBJ2-4,TGTGCCAGTAGTAGGACTAGCGGCAAAAACATTCAGTACTTC,CASSRTSGKNIQYF
NA,NA,TRBV6-5,TRBJ2-7,TGTGCCAGCAGTTACTCGGCAGGTTACTACGAGCAGTACTTC,CASSYSAGYYEQYF
NA,once,TRBV5-6,TRBJ2-5,TGTGCCAGCAGCTTGGCCGTGGCGGATCAAGAGACCCAGTACTTC,CASSLAVADQETQYF
NA,NA,TRBV24-1,TRBJ1-5,TGTGCCACCAGTGACACTTTCGGTGGTCAGCCCCAGCATTTT,CATSDTFGGQPQHF
TRBD1,NA,TRBV24-1,TRBJ1-1,TGTGCCACCAGTGCCTCCCAGGGGACAGAGCATGAAGCTTTCTTT,CATSASQGTEHEAFF
TRBD1,NA,TRBV2,TRBJ2-7,TGTGCCAGCTTTCCGGGACAGGGGGCAACCGAGCAGTACTTC,CASFPGQGATEQYF
TRBD2,NA,TRBV19,TRBJ2-1,TGTGCCAGTACCCCTCTAACTAGCGGTACTGAGCAGTTCTTC,CASTPLTSGTEQFF
TRBD1,NA,TRBV7-3,TRBJ1-2,TGTGCCAGCAGCTTAGCGACAGGGAACTATGGCTACACCTTC,CASSLATGNYGYTF
NA,few,TRBV7-9,TRBJ2-2,TGTGCCAGCAGCTCCCGGGACACCAACACCGGGGAGCTGTTTTTT,CASSSRDTNTGELFF